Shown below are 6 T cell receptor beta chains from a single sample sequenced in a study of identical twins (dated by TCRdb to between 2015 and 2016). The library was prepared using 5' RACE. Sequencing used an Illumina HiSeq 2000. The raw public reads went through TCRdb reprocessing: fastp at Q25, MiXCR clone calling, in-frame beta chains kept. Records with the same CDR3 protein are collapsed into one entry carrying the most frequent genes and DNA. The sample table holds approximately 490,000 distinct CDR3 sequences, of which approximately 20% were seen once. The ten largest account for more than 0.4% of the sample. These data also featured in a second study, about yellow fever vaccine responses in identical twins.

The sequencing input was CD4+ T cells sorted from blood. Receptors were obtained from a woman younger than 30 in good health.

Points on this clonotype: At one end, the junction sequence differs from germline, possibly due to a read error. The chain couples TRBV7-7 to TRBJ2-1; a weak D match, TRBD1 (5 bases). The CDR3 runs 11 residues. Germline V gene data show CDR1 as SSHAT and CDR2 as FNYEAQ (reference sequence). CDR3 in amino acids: CASSMDNQQFF. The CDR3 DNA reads TGTGCCAGCAGCATGGACAATCAGCAGTTCTTC.

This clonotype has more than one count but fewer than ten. CDR3 residues: CASSGGSRERANEKLFF. DNA for the CDR3: TGTGCCAGCAGCGGCGGGAGCCGGGAAAGAGCTAATGAAAAACTGTTTTTT. The J gene is TRBJ1-4, the V gene TRBV9; D call uncertain. CDR1 is SGDLS and CDR2 is YYNGEE in the germline V gene. Trimming took 3 bases from V and 3 from J, leaving 18 bases between them. The CDR3 runs to 17 residues.

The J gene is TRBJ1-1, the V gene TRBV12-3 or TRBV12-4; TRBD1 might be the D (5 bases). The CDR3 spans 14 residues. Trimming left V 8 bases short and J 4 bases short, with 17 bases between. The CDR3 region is CASLFAAGTTEAFF. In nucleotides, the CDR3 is TGTGCCAGCTTGTTTGCTGCAGGGACCACTGAAGCTTTCTTT.

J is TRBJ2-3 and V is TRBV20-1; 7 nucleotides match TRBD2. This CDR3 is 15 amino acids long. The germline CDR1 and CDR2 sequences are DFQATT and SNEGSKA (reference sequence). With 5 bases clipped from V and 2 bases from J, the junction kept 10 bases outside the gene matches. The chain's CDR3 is CSAPRLAYSTDTQYF. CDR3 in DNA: TGCAGTGCTCCGCGACTAGCCTATTCCACAGATACGCAGTATTTT.

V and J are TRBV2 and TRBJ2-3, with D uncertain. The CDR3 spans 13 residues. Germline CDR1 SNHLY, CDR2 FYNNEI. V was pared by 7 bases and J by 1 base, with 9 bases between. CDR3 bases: TGTGCCAGCACGTTGGTTGGCACAGATACGCAGTATTTT. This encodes CASTLVGTDTQYF.

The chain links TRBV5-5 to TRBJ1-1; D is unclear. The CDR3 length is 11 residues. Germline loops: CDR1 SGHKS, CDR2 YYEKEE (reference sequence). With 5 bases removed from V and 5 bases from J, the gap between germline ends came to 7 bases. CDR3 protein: CASSRETEAFF. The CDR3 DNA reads TGTGCCAGCAGTAGGGAGACTGAAGCTTTCTTT.